These 19 T cell receptor beta chains came from one sample sequenced in a study of blood T cell repertoires in COVID-19. The protocol was immunoSEQ multiplex PCR, while the TCRdb copy is restricted to in-frame clones and leaves out a portion. Of approximately 170,000 clones in the sample, about 87% were seen once. Material for sequencing was peripheral blood. These receptors all stem from a man younger than 35 with active or convalescent COVID-19.

The chain couples TRBV4-1 to TRBJ1-1; D gene uncertain. Trimming took off 1 base at V and 5 bases at J, with 8 bases between the two ends. The CDR3 is 13 residues long. Germline loops: CDR1 MGHRA, CDR2 YSYEKL. The CDR3 spells CASSQGQWTEAFF. CDR3 sequence (DNA): TGCGCCAGCAGCCAAGGGCAGTGGACTGAAGCTTTCTTT.

The chain couples TRBV2 to TRBJ1-5; a weak D match, TRBD1 (6 bases). Germline V lookup: CDR1 SNHLY, CDR2 FYNNEI. The CDR3 extends over 13 amino acids. Trimming stripped 8 bases from V and 6 bases from J, with 14 bases between. The chain's CDR3 is CASGGGGAQPQHF. The CDR3 DNA reads as TGTGCCAGCGGGGGAGGGGGGGCTCAGCCCCAGCATTTT.

This chain uses TRBV7-3 with TRBJ1-1; the match to TRBD1 covers 7 bases. The CDR3 has 15 amino acids. The J segment lost 4 bases and the V segment lost 2 bases, leaving 7 bases of the junction unmatched. CDR1 is SGHTA, CDR2 FQGTGA, per germline. The CDR3 bases are TGTGCCAGCAGCTTAGATGGACAGGTGATCACTGAAGCTTTCTTT. Translated: CASSLDGQVITEAFF.

The rearrangement links TRBV4-1 to TRBJ2-2, with 8 bases that match TRBD2. The CDR3 runs to 19 residues. In germline, CDR1 is MGHRA, CDR2 YSYEKL. After removal of 1 base from V and 7 bases from J, the junction contained 17 bases not matched to a gene. The CDR3 DNA follows: TGCGCCAGCAGCCAAGGTTTCCTAGCGGGCGTCGGACGTGACGGGGAGCTGTTTTTT. The encoded protein is CASSQGFLAGVGRDGELFF.

The genes are TRBV5-4 and TRBJ1-1; D is unresolved. Per germline, CDR1 SGHNT and CDR2 YYREEE (reference sequence). The CDR3 spans 13 residues. Trimming shortened V by 4 bases and J by 3 bases, and 10 bases separated the two germline ends. CDR3 DNA: TGTGCCAGCAGCGCCCCCGGGGACACTGAAGCTTTCTTT. It yields the protein CASSAPGDTEAFF.

This sequence joins TRBV11-2 and TRBJ2-7, with TRBD2 matching over 11 bases. The CDR3 spans 16 residues. Per germline, CDR1 SGHAT and CDR2 FQNNGV. Trimming cost V 3 bases and J 3 bases; bases outside gene matches: 7. The CDR3 reads CASSFTPGTSGYEQYF. The CDR3 region has the DNA TGTGCCAGCAGCTTTACTCCCGGGACTAGCGGCTACGAGCAGTACTTC.

The CDR3 reads CASSRGPGNEKLFF. CDR3 sequence (DNA): TGTGCCAGCAGCAGGGGCCCGGGGAATGAAAAACTGTTTTTT. This chain links TRBV6-6 with TRBJ1-4, with D maybe TRBD1 (6 bases). Germline CDR1 and CDR2: MNHNY and SVGAGI (reference sequence). The V end was cut by 6 bases, the J end by 5 bases, with 13 bases between. The CDR3 length is 14 residues.

This chain links TRBV9 with TRBJ1-6, with TRBD1 matching over 8 bases. V shed 4 bases and J 8 bases; nucleotides not matched to a gene: 11. CDR3 length: 16 residues. Germline V CDR1 and CDR2: SGDLS, YYNGEE. The DNA for the CDR3 is TGTGCCAGCAGCTACCGGACAGGGTATGGTGATTCACCCCTCCACTTT. Its protein product is CASSYRTGYGDSPLHF.

The genes are TRBV7-2 and TRBJ1-3; D call uncertain. This CDR3 spans 13 amino acids. Germline V gives CDR1 SGHTA, CDR2 FQGNSA. V lost 6 bases to trimming and J lost 0 bases, with 6 bases between them. The CDR3 spells CASRSPSGNTIYF. CDR3 DNA sequence: TGTGCCAGCAGGAGCCCCTCTGGAAACACCATATATTTT. The full variable domain, completed using reference TRBV7-2 and TRBJ1-3, is GAGVSQSPSNKVTEKGKDVELRCDPISGHTALYWYRQSLGQGLEFLIYFQGNSAPDKSGLPSDRFSAERTGGSVSTLTIQRTQQEDSAVYLCASRSPSGNTIYFGEGSWLTVV.

To note about this clone: At one end, the junction sequence differs from germline, possibly due to a read error. The rearrangement links TRBV28 to TRBJ2-1; D unresolved. The germline V gene encodes CDR1 MDHEN and CDR2 SYDVKM. There are 10 residues in the CDR3. The CDR3 coding sequence is TGTGCCAGCTCCTCCAATGAGCAGTTCTTC. This sequence encodes CASSSNEQFF.

The V and J genes are TRBV12-2 and TRBJ1-6. TRBV12-2 is a pseudogene. The CDR3 runs 18 residues. The CDR3 reads CASRPIKTGSSYNSPLHF. DNA of the CDR3: TGTGCAAGTCGCCCAATTAAGACGGGGAGCTCCTATAATTCACCCCTCCACTTT.

CDR3 sequence (DNA): TGTGCCACCAGCAGCCTCTCTAGGACTAGCGGGGTTGGGGAGTTCTTC. Its translation: CATSSLSRTSGVGEFF. V usage is TRBV15 and J usage is TRBJ2-1; 12 nucleotides agree with TRBD2. Germline trimming cut 3 bases from V and 14 bases from J; bases unmatched to any gene: 14. Germline V lookup: CDR1 LNHNV, CDR2 YYDKDF (reference sequence). The CDR3 sequence is 16 residues long.

The rearrangement joins TRBV6-6 to TRBJ1-2; unclear D gene. Germline V lookup: CDR1 MNHNY, CDR2 SVGAGI (reference sequence). Trimming left V 8 bases short and J 7 bases short, with 14 bases between. The CDR3 is 12 amino acids. CDR3 sequence: CASRRAELGYTF. In DNA, the CDR3 is TGTGCCAGCCGGAGGGCAGAGCTTGGCTACACCTTC.

This clone was seen a few times. CDR3 amino acids: CASSEITSGRGTEAFF. The CDR3 DNA reads as TGTGCCAGCAGTGAAATTACTTCAGGGAGGGGTACTGAAGCTTTCTTT. This chain uses TRBV6-1 with TRBJ1-1; D possibly corresponds to TRBD1 (5 bases). The V gene's germline CDR1 is MNHNS and CDR2 SASEGT. V was pared by 2 bases and J by 5 bases, with 18 bases between. The CDR3 has 16 residues.

This chain connects TRBV25-1 to TRBJ1-2; 7 bases match TRBD1. This CDR3 is built from 15 residues. V was clipped by 5 bases and J by 2 bases; unmatched bases: 8. CDR1 MGHDK and CDR2 SYGVNS come from the germline V gene. CDR3 bases: TGTGCCAGCAGTTCGGACAGGCGAACAAACTATGGCTACACCTTC. Protein: CASSSDRRTNYGYTF.

The CDR3 nucleotides are TGTGCCAGCGGCGACAGGGGCTACGAGCAGTACGTC. It yields the protein CASGDRGYEQYV. This chain uses TRBV2 with TRBJ2-7; 8 nucleotides agree with TRBD1. The CDR3 has 12 amino acids. Germline CDR1 is SNHLY and CDR2 is FYNNEI. The V segment lost 8 bases and the J segment 3 bases; nucleotides outside the gene matches: 3.

This clone occurred once. CDR3 nucleotides: TGTGCCAGCAGCTTCGGAGAGACCCAGTACTTC. It is translated as CASSFGETQYF. V gene TRBV13 combines with J gene TRBJ2-5; D call uncertain. The germline V gene has CDR1 PRHDT and CDR2 FYEKMQ (reference sequence). Trimming left V 3 bases short and J 4 bases short, with 3 bases between. The CDR3 length is 11 residues.

This chain uses TRBV6-2 or TRBV6-3 with TRBJ2-5; 7 nucleotides match TRBD1. Germline V lookup: CDR1 MNHEY, CDR2 SVGEGT. The J segment lost 9 bases and the V segment lost 2 bases, leaving 3 bases of the junction unmatched. This CDR3 has 12 amino acids. The CDR3 DNA reads TGTGCCAGCAGTTACAGGGGGCGCCCCCAGTACTTC. Protein: CASSYRGRPQYF.

This chain joins TRBV3-1 (or the pseudogene TRBV3-2) and TRBJ1-1; D remains unclear. The CDR3 spans 15 residues. Per germline, CDR1 LGHDT and CDR2 YNNKEL (reference sequence). Trimming stripped 2 bases from V and 0 bases from J, with 10 bases between. In DNA, the CDR3 is TGTGCCAGCAGCCAATCAGGTTATATGAACACTGAAGCTTTCTTT. As protein: CASSQSGYMNTEAFF.